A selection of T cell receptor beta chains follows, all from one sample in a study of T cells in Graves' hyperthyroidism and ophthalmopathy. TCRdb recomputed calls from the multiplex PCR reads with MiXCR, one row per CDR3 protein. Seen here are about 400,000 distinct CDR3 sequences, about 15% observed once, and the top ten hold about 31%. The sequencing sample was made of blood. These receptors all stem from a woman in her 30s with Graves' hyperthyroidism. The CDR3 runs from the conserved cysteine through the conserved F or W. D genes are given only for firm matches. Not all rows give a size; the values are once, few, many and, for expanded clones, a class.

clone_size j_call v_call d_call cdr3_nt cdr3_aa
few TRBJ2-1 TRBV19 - TGTGCCAGTAAAAGCGGGTCCCCCTACAATGAGCAGTTCTTC CASKSGSPYNEQFF
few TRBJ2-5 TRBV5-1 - TGCGCCAGCAGCTTGACAGATTACCAAGAGACCCAGTACTTC CASSLTDYQETQYF
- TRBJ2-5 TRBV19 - TGTGCCAGTAGTTCGCGAAAGACCCAGGAGACCCAGTACTTC CASSSRKTQETQYF
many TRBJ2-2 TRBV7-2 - TGTGCCAGCAGCTACGGGTGGGCCGGGGAGCTGTTTTTT CASSYGWAGELFF
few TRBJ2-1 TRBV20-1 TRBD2 TGCAGTGCCCGGGACAGAAAGGGACTAGCGGTAAACAATGAGCAGTTCTTC CSARDRKGLAVNNEQFF
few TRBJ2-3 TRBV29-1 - TGCAGCGTTGAAGATCTTCCGGAGAAAGAAGATACGCAGTATTTT CSVEDLPEKEDTQYF
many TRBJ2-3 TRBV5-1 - TGCGCCAGCAGCTTGGGGGTAGGGGATCGGGGCACAGATACGCAGTATTTT CASSLGVGDRGTDTQYF
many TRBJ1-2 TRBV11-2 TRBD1 TGTGCCAGCAGCTCAGGACAGGGGGCGAGAGGCTACACCTTC CASSSGQGARGYTF
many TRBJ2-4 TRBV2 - TGTGCCAGCAGTGAACTAGCCGAAATTCAGTACTTC CASSELAEIQYF
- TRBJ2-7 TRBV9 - TGTGCCAGCAGCGTAGAAGGGGAATACTACGAGCAGTACTTC CASSVEGEYYEQYF
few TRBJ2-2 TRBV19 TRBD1 TGTGCCAGTACTCCCATCGGGACAGGGAACACCGGGGAGCTGTTTTTT CASTPIGTGNTGELFF
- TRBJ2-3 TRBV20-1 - TGCAGTTCCAGACACATTAACTCTAATACGCAGTATTTT CSSRHINSNTQYF
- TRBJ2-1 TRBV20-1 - TGCAGTGCTAGAGATGCCTTTGGAACCTACAATGAGCAGTTCTTC CSARDAFGTYNEQFF
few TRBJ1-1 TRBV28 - TGTGCCAGCAGTTTATCCCCCCTGGGCACTGAAGCTTTCTTT CASSLSPLGTEAFF
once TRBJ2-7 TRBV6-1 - TGTGCCAGCAGTGAACTCGCGGAAACCTCCTACGAGCAGTACTTC CASSELAETSYEQYF
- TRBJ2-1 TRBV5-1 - TGCGCCAGCAGCTTGTTGTGGTCTTACAATGAGCAGTTCTTC CASSLLWSYNEQFF
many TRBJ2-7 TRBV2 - TGTGCCAGCAGTCCGGGACAAGTCCCCTACGAGCAGTACTTC CASSPGQVPYEQYF
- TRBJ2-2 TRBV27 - TGTGCCAGCAGTATTTGGTCAGACACCGGGGAGCTGTTTTTT CASSIWSDTGELFF
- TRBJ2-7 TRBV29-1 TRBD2 TGCAGCGTTGACCTAGCGGGAGGCGGCGAGCAGTACTTC CSVDLAGGGEQYF
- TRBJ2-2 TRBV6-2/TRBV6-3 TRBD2 TGTGCCAGCAGTTACTCTGTTGCTAGCGGGTCGAACACCGGGGAGCTGTTTTTT CASSYSVASGSNTGELFF
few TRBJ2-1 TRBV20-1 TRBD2 TGCAGTGCTAGAGTCCCAGAGGGACTAGCGGGAAGCAATGAGCAGTTCTTC CSARVPEGLAGSNEQFF
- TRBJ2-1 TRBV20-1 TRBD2 TGCAGTGCTTCCCCCCCAGCGGGAGGCTACAATGAGCAGTTCTTC CSASPPAGGYNEQFF
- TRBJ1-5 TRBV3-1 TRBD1 TGTGCCAGCAGCCAATATGCCGGGACAGGGGGCCCTCAGCCCCAGCATTTT CASSQYAGTGGPQPQHF
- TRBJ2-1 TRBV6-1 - TGTGCCAGCGGAACAGCCTACAATGAGCAGTTCTTC CASGTAYNEQFF
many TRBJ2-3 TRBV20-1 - TGCAGTGCCCCGACAGCAGATACGCAGTATTTT CSAPTADTQYF
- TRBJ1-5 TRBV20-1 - TGCAGTGCTAGAGATCGGGACGGCCCCTTTAGCAATCAGCCCCAGCATTTT CSARDRDGPFSNQPQHF
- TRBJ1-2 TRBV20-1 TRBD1 TGCAGTGCTAGGGGTGGGACAGGGGCGAAACCCCTCTATGGCTACACCTTC CSARGGTGAKPLYGYTF
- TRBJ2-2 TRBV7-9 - TGTGCCAGCAAGGGCTTTCTATCCACCGGGGAGCTGTTTTTT CASKGFLSTGELFF
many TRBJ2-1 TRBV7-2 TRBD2 TGTGCCAGCAGCACTACTAGCGGGAGTATCAATGAGCAGTTCTTC CASSTTSGSINEQFF
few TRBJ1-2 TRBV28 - TGTGCCAGCAAACTAACAGGGTTCTATGGCTACACCTTC CASKLTGFYGYTF
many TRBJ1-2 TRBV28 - TGTGCCAGTACTACAGTCTTCACCTATGGCTACACCTTC CASTTVFTYGYTF
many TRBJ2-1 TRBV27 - TGTGCCAGCAGAAAGGGAGCGGTATCCAACAATGAGCAGTTCTTC CASRKGAVSNNEQFF
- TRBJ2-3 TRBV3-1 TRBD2 TGTGCCAGCAGCCACCGAGCGGGAGGAAGCACAGATACGCAGTATTTT CASSHRAGGSTDTQYF
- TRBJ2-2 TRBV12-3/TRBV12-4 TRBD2 TGTGCCAGCAGTCCCCTCTACGGACAGGGCGAACTAGCGGGAGTTCGAACCGGGGAGCTGTTTTTT CASSPLYGQGELAGVRTGELFF
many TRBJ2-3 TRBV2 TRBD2 TGTGCCAGCAAGGGGACTAGCGGGAGTGGAGATACGCAGTATTTT CASKGTSGSGDTQYF
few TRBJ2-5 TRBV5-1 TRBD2 TGCGCCAGCAGGGATGGGACTAGCAACCTGGAGACCCAGTACTTC CASRDGTSNLETQYF
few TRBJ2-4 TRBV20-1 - TGCAGTGCTAAAGGCGGGATAACCAAAAACATTCAGTACTTC CSAKGGITKNIQYF
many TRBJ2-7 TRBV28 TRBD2 TGTGCCAGCAGTTCAACGGGAGGGCCTCGGGAGCAGTACTTC CASSSTGGPREQYF
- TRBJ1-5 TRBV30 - TGTGCCTGGAGTTTAGGAGGGGGGGAACAGCCCCAGCATTTT CAWSLGGGEQPQHF
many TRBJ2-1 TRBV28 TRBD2 TGTGCCAGCAGTTTATCCGACCTAGCGGGCGTGGAGCAGTTCTTC CASSLSDLAGVEQFF
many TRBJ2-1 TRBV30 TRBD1 TGTGCCTGGAGTGTACAGGCCGGACAGGGGGAGTTCTTC CAWSVQAGQGEFF
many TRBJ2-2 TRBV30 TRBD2 TGTGCCTGGAGTGTACTAGCGATCACCGGGGAGCTGTTTTTT CAWSVLAITGELFF
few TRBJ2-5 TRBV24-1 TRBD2 TGTGCCACCAGTACCCTAGCGGGAGGTGGAGAGACCCAGTACTTC CATSTLAGGGETQYF
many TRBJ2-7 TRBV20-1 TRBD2 TGCAGTGCTGGAGGGACTAGCGCGAGATCCTACGAGCAGTACTTC CSAGGTSARSYEQYF
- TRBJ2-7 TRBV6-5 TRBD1 TGTGCCAGCAGTTACTCGGGGACAGGCGGTGAGGAGCAGTACTTC CASSYSGTGGEEQYF
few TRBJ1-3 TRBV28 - TGTGCCAGCAGTTTATCCCCAGGGAATGGAAACACCATATATTTT CASSLSPGNGNTIYF
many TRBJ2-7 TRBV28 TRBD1 TGTGCCAGCAGGAAAGGCGGGACAGGCGATTCCTACGAGCAGTACTTC CASRKGGTGDSYEQYF
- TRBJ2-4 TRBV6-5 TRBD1 TGTGCCAGCAGTTACGGGGACAGGGGTAGAAACATTCAGTACTTC CASSYGDRGRNIQYF
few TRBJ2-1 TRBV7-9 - TGTGCCAGCAGCTCCAACCAGTTCTTC CASSSNQFF
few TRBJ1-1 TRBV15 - TGTGCCACCAGCGCAACTAAGGGGGTTGTCACTGAAGCTTTCTTT CATSATKGVVTEAFF
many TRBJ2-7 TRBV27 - TGTGCCAGCAGTTTTGGACCCGGCTACGAGCAGTACTTC CASSFGPGYEQYF
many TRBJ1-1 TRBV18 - TGTGCCAGCTCACAGTCCCTACAGGGCATGAACACTGAAGCTTTCTTT CASSQSLQGMNTEAFF
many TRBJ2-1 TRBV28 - TGTGCCAGCAGACGCACCGGGACACAAGCTTACAATGAGCAGTTCTTC CASRRTGTQAYNEQFF
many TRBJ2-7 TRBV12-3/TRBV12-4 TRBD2 TGTGCCAGCAGTCCGCGGACTAGCGGAACCTACGAGCAGTACTTC CASSPRTSGTYEQYF